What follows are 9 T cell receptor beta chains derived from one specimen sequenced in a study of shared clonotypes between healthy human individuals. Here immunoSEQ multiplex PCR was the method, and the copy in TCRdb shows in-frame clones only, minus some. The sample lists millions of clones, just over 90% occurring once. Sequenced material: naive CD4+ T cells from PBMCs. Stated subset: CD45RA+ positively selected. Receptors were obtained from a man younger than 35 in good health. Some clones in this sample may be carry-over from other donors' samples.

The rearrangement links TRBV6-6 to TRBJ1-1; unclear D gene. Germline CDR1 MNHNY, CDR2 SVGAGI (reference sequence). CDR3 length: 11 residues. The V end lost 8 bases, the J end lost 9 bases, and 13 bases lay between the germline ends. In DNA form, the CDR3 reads TGTGCCAGCTTAGTCCCCCCTCAAGCTTTCTTT. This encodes CASLVPPQAFF.

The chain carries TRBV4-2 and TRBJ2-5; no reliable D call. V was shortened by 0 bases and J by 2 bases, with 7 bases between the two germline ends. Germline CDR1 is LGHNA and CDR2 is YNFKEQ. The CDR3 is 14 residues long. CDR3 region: CASSQDPEQETQYF. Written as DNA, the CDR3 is TGTGCCAGCAGCCAAGATCCCGAACAAGAGACCCAGTACTTC.

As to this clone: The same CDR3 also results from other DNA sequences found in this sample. CDR3 loop: CASRENNEQFF. In DNA form, the CDR3 reads TGTGCCAGCAGAGAAAACAATGAGCAGTTCTTC. The V call is TRBV6-1, the J call TRBJ2-1; D is undetermined. The CDR3 consists of 11 residues. Trimming took 6 bases from V and 5 from J, leaving 5 bases between them. Per germline, CDR1 MNHNS and CDR2 SASEGT.

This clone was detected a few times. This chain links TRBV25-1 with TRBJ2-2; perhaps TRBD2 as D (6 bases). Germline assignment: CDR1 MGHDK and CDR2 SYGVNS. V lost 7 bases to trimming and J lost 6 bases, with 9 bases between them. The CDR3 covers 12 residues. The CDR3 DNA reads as TGTGCCAGCAAAGGCGGGGCCGGGGAGCTGTTTTTT. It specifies CASKGGAGELFF.

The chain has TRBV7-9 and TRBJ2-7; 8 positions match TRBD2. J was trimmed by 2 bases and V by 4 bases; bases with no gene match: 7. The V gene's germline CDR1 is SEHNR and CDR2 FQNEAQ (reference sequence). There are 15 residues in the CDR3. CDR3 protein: CASSSRLAGPYEQYF. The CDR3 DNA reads TGTGCCAGCAGCTCCCGGCTAGCGGGCCCCTACGAGCAGTACTTC.

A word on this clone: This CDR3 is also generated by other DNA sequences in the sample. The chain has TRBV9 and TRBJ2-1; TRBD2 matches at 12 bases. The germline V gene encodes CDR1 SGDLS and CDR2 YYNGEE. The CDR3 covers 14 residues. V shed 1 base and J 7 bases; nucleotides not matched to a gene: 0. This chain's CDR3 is CASSVLAGGNEQFF. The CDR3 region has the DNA TGTGCCAGCAGCGTACTAGCGGGAGGGAATGAGCAGTTCTTC.

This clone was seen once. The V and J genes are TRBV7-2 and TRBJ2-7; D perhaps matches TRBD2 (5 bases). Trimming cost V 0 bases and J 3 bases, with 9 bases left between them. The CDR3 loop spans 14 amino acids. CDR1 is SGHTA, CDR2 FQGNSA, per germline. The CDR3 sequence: CASSLAVANYEQYF. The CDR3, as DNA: TGTGCCAGCAGCTTAGCTGTAGCGAACTACGAGCAGTACTTC.

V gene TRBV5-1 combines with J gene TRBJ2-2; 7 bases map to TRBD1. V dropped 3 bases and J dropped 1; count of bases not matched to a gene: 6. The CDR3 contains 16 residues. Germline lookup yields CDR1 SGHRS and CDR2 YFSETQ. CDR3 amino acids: CASSSSGTVNTGELFF. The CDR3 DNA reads TGCGCCAGCAGCTCCTCCGGGACAGTGAACACCGGGGAGCTGTTTTTT.

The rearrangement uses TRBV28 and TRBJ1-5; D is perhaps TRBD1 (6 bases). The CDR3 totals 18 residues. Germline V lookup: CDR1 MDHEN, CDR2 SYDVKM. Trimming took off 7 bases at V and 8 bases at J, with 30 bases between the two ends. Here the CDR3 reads CASNSRGQPGLGWKPQHF. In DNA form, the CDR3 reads TGTGCCAGCAACTCCCGGGGGCAGCCAGGTCTTGGTTGGAAGCCCCAGCATTTT.